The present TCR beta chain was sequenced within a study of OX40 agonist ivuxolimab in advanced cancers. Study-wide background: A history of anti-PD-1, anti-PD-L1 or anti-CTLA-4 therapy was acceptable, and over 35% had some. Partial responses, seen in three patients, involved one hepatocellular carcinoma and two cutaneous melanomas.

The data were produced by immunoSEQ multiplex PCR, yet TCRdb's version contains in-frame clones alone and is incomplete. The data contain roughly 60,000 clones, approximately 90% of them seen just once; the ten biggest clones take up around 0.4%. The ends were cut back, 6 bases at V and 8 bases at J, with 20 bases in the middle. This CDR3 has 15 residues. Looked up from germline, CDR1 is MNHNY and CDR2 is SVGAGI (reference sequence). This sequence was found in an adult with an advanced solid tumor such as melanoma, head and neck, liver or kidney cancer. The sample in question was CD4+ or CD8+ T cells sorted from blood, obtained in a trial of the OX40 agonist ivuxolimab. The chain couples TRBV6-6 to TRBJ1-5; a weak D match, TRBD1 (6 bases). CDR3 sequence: CASSRDSGGAKPQHF. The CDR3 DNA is TGTGCCAGCAGCCGGGATTCGGGGGGGGCGAAGCCCCAGCATTTT.